This entry lists 22 T cell receptor beta chains sequenced from one sample in a study of blood T cell repertoires in COVID-19. Sequencing was performed with immunoSEQ multiplex PCR; in TCRdb, only in-frame clones are kept and a portion is missing. In the table there are roughly 170,000 clones, roughly 86% of which are singletons. Sequences were obtained from peripheral blood. Source of these receptors: a man aged 35 to 55 with active or convalescent COVID-19.

The chain combines TRBV7-9 with TRBJ2-2, with D uncertain. CDR1 and CDR2 (germline): SEHNR, FQNEAQ (reference sequence). The CDR3 length is 14 residues. The V end was cut by 10 bases, the J end by 0 bases, with 12 bases between. CDR3 DNA sequence: TGTGCCACCCGGTCTAGAGCGAACACCGGGGAGCTGTTTTTT. As protein: CATRSRANTGELFF. The complete variable domain, with remaining parts taken from reference TRBV7-9 and TRBJ2-2, reads DTGVSQNPRHKITKRGQNVTFRCDPISEHNRLYWYRQTLGQGPEFLTYFQNEAQLEKSRLLSDRFSAERPKGSFSTLEIQRTEQGDSAMYLCATRSRANTGELFFGEGSRLTVL.

The rearrangement uses TRBV7-8 and TRBJ2-2; 7 bases line up with TRBD1. CDR3 length: 15 amino acids. The V segment lost 6 bases and the J segment 0 bases; nucleotides outside the gene matches: 4. CDR1 and CDR2 from the germline V gene are SGHVS and FQNEAQ. The CDR3 sequence: CASSLDRTNTGELFF. In DNA, the CDR3 is TGTGCCAGCAGTTTGGACAGGACGAACACCGGGGAGCTGTTTTTT.

This sequence joins TRBV7-9 and TRBJ2-3, with a tentative D call TRBD1 (6 bases). Germline CDR1 and CDR2: SEHNR and FQNEAQ (reference sequence). V was clipped by 5 bases and J by 2 bases, with 17 bases between them. This CDR3 has 16 amino acids. CDR3 loop: CASSPQGIRYTDTQYF. The CDR3 DNA reads as TGTGCCAGCAGCCCACAGGGAATTCGGTACACAGATACGCAGTATTTT.

The chain has TRBV3-1 (or the pseudogene TRBV3-2) and TRBJ1-1; a weak D match, TRBD1 (6 bases). CDR3 size: 16 residues. The germline V and J ends were trimmed by 1 base and 4 bases, with 16 bases remaining between them. Germline V lookup: CDR1 LGHDT, CDR2 YNNKEL (reference sequence). DNA for the CDR3: TGTGCCAGCAGCCAAGGACGGAGGGGGGGACTCACTGAAGCTTTCTTT. This encodes CASSQGRRGGLTEAFF.

V gene TRBV7-2 combines with J gene TRBJ2-1; no clear D gene. V was cut by 5 bases and J by 6 bases, with 8 bases left in between. The germline V gene has CDR1 SGHTA and CDR2 FQGNSA. The CDR3 totals 12 residues. In DNA form, the CDR3 reads TGTGCCAGCAGCAGTGGCCTCAATGAGCAGTTCTTC. Translating it yields CASSSGLNEQFF.

This sequence joins TRBV10-3 and TRBJ2-3; D is perhaps TRBD1 (6 bases). Trimming cost V 4 bases and J 1 base, with 18 bases left between them. CDR3 size: 17 residues. The germline CDR1 and CDR2 sequences are ENHRY and SYGVKD. The CDR3 reads CAISGSDRDTGTDTQYF. CDR3 sequence (DNA): TGTGCCATCAGTGGGTCTGACCGGGACACCGGCACAGATACGCAGTATTTT.

The V call is TRBV5-1, the J call TRBJ1-2, with 7 bases that match TRBD1. Germline CDR1 reads SGHRS; CDR2 reads YFSETQ. The CDR3 contains 15 residues. V was clipped by 2 bases and J by 0 bases; unmatched bases: 4. CDR3 nucleotides: TGCGCCAGCAGCTTCTCCGGGACAGCTAACTATGGCTACACCTTC. Protein: CASSFSGTANYGYTF. Supplemented by reference TRBV5-1 and TRBJ1-2, the full variable domain reads KAGVTQTPRYLIKTRGQQVTLSCSPISGHRSVSWYQQTPGQGLQFLFEYFSETQRNKGNFPGRFSGRQFSNSRSEMNVSTLELGDSALYLCASSFSGTANYGYTFGSGTRLTVV.

J is TRBJ2-2 and V is TRBV4-3; 12 bases fit TRBD2. Germline CDR1 reads LGHNA; CDR2 reads YSLEER. This CDR3 comprises 18 residues. Losses at the gene ends were 4 bases for V and 7 bases for J; bases not matched to a gene: 13. The CDR3 reads CASSPTPSGGALGGELFF. The CDR3 coding sequence is TGCGCCAGCAGCCCCACGCCTAGCGGGGGGGCCTTAGGCGGGGAGCTGTTTTTT.

The chain uses TRBV7-9 and TRBJ2-1, with D perhaps TRBD2 (6 bases). The CDR3 loop spans 15 amino acids. Germline CDR1 reads SEHNR; CDR2 reads FQNEAQ (reference sequence). Trimming stripped 1 base from V and 8 bases from J, with 15 bases between. In DNA, the CDR3 is TGTGCCAGCAGCTTAGGACTAGGGGCGAGCGATGAGCAGTTCTTC. This codes for CASSLGLGASDEQFF.

This clone was detected only a few times. The gene calls are TRBV7-3 and TRBJ1-4; D not resolved. CDR1 SGHTA and CDR2 FQGTGA come from the germline V gene. The CDR3 runs 16 residues. The V and J ends lost 1 base and 4 bases respectively, with 13 bases between them. The CDR3 DNA sequence: TGTGCCAGCAGCTTAAACATTAACAGCATTAATGAAAAACTGTTTTTT. Protein: CASSLNINSINEKLFF.

The chain has TRBV5-1 and TRBJ1-1; D possibly corresponds to TRBD1 (5 bases). Looked up from germline, CDR1 is SGHRS and CDR2 is YFSETQ. The CDR3 spans 14 residues. V was cut by 2 bases and J by 0 bases, with 8 bases left in between. The DNA of the CDR3 is TGCGCCAGCAGCTTCCCAGGGATGAACACTGAAGCTTTCTTT. Protein product: CASSFPGMNTEAFF.

The chain has TRBV2 and TRBJ2-5, with D uncertain. Germline V CDR1 and CDR2: SNHLY, FYNNEI. CDR3 length equals 12 residues. V lost 6 bases and J lost 2, with 7 bases in between. CDR3 sequence reads: CASRQEQETQYF. CDR3 coding DNA: TGTGCCAGCAGGCAGGAACAAGAGACCCAGTACTTC.

The CDR3 DNA is TGTGCCAGCAGCTCCAGGAACACTGAAGCTTTCTTT. It encodes CASSSRNTEAFF. The rearrangement uses TRBV28 and TRBJ1-1; D remains ambiguous. The CDR3 covers 12 residues. CDR1 is MDHEN and CDR2 is SYDVKM in the germline V gene. V lost 6 bases to trimming and J lost 1 base, with 6 bases between them.

Details on this clone: Other DNA sequences of this sample code for an identical CDR3. The chain employs TRBV3-1 (or the pseudogene TRBV3-2) and TRBJ1-2; D is undetermined. This CDR3 has 13 residues. Germline V gene data show CDR1 as LGHDT and CDR2 as YNNKEL (reference sequence). The V and J ends lost 6 bases and 8 bases respectively, with 16 bases between them. DNA of the CDR3: TGTGCCAGCAGTCCGACTCAAACGGGAGGCTACACCTTC. It yields the protein CASSPTQTGGYTF.

The chain has TRBV7-2 and TRBJ2-2; no reliable D call. The germline gives CDR1 SGHTA, CDR2 FQGNSA. This CDR3 spans 15 amino acids. V lost 5 bases and J lost 6, with 16 bases in between. This chain's CDR3 is CASSPPVRAPGELFF. In DNA form, the CDR3 reads TGTGCCAGCAGCCCCCCCGTGCGAGCCCCCGGGGAGCTGTTTTTT.

The rearrangement links TRBV9 to TRBJ1-4; 9 bases agree with TRBD1. With V trimmed by 0 bases and J by 6 bases, 0 bases remained unmatched. This CDR3 region has 14 residues. Germline V gene sequence: CDR1 SGDLS, CDR2 YYNGEE. The CDR3 protein is CASSVGTGDEKLFF. DNA of the CDR3: TGTGCCAGCAGCGTAGGGACAGGGGATGAAAAACTGTTTTTT. Combining the CDR3 with reference TRBV9 and TRBJ1-4 gives the whole variable domain DSGVTQTPKHLITATGQRVTLRCSPRSGDLSVYWYQQSLDQGLQFLIQYYNGEERAKGNILERFSAQQFPDLHSELNLSSLELGDSALYFCASSVGTGDEKLFFGSGTQLSVL.

The V call is TRBV27, the J call TRBJ2-7, with D perhaps matching TRBD2 (5 bases). The V gene lost 8 bases and the J gene lost 1 base, with 15 bases spanning the gap. The germline V gene has CDR1 MNHEY and CDR2 SMNVEV (reference sequence). CDR3 size: 14 residues. DNA of the CDR3: TGTGCCAGCCGCCCCGGAGGCAGATCCTACGAGCAGTACTTC. The encoded protein is CASRPGGRSYEQYF.

The CDR3 nucleotides are TGCGCCAGCACCTGGGGGGACAGGACTACCGCTAACTATGGCTACACCTTC. Protein: CASTWGDRTTANYGYTF. The chain carries TRBV5-1 and TRBJ1-2, with 8 bases matching TRBD1. The germline CDR1 and CDR2 sequences are SGHRS and YFSETQ. V was pared by 6 bases and J by 0 bases, with 13 bases of the junction left unmatched. The CDR3 has 17 amino acids.

The sample holds a few counts of this clone. V usage is TRBV28 and J usage is TRBJ1-2; 7 bases line up with TRBD1. V dropped 1 base and J dropped 5; count of bases not matched to a gene: 22. Germline-derived CDR1 and CDR2 are MDHEN and SYDVKM. The CDR3 is 20 residues long. In DNA form, the CDR3 reads TGTGCCAGCAGTTTATTCCCCTTCCGGACAGGCGAAGAACTTGTTTATGGCTACACCTTC. Protein product: CASSLFPFRTGEELVYGYTF.

This clone was observed a few times. The chain joins TRBV6-1 to TRBJ1-6, with 8 bases lining up with TRBD1. In germline, CDR1 is MNHNS, CDR2 SASEGT. The CDR3 runs 14 residues. The junction had 0 bases not matched to a gene; V was cut back by 1 base and J by 7 bases. The CDR3 DNA is TGTGCCAGCAGTGAAGGGACAGGGAATTCACCCCTCCACTTT. The encoded protein is CASSEGTGNSPLHF.

The rearrangement uses TRBV13 and TRBJ2-3; 10 positions agree with TRBD2. The CDR3 contains 17 residues. Losses at the gene ends were 5 bases for V and 2 bases for J; bases not matched to a gene: 10. CDR1 and CDR2 from the germline V gene are PRHDT and FYEKMQ (reference sequence). The CDR3 DNA is TGTGCCAGCAGCCCACGGACTAGCGGTATTTACACAGATACGCAGTATTTT. Translation gives CASSPRTSGIYTDTQYF.

About this clone itself: Additional DNA sequences in this sample encode the identical CDR3. This chain uses TRBV29-1 with TRBJ1-3; D not resolved. Germline loops: CDR1 SQVTM, CDR2 ANQGSEA. The CDR3 runs to 12 residues. V lost 6 bases and J lost 0, with 6 bases in between. The DNA for the CDR3 is TGCAGCGTGGGAGTCTCTGGAAACACCATATATTTT. Translated: CSVGVSGNTIYF. The full variable domain, completed using reference TRBV29-1 and TRBJ1-3, is SAVISQKPSRDICQRGTSLTIQCQVDSQVTMMFWYRQQPGQSLTLIATANQGSEATYESGFVIDKFPISRPNLTFSTLTVSNMSPEDSSIYLCSVGVSGNTIYFGEGSWLTVV.